At least ten counts were recorded for the clone carrying this T cell receptor (beta chain). Its antigen is not known. This sample is drawn from a study of neurological immune-mediated disorders. Study results and limitations: The study phylogenetically grouped the repertoires of 18 of 34 multiple sclerosis patients into one related-CDR3 cluster, a possible signature.

5'RACE employing 10-nucleotide random UMIs yielded the cDNA. Sequencing of 15-18 subjects in each run yielded over 180 million TCR-beta sequences. MiXCR was run by TCRdb on the 5' RACE reads, yielding one entry per CDR3 protein. This sample has about 74,000 distinct CDR3 sequences, with approximately 5.2% found just once. The CDR3 contains 18 residues. Germline trimming cut 4 bases from V and 1 base from J; bases unmatched to any gene: 11. From germline, CDR1 is MNHEY and CDR2 SVGAGI. This sequence joins TRBV6-5 and TRBJ2-1; 9 nucleotides line up with TRBD1. This TCR was sampled from a man aged 18 to 30 with multiple sclerosis. Sequenced input: PBMCs. Here the CDR3 DNA reads TGTGCCAGCAGTTCGGGGGGACAGGGAGGCGCGTCCTACAATGAGCAGTTCTTC. As protein: CASSSGGQGGASYNEQFF.